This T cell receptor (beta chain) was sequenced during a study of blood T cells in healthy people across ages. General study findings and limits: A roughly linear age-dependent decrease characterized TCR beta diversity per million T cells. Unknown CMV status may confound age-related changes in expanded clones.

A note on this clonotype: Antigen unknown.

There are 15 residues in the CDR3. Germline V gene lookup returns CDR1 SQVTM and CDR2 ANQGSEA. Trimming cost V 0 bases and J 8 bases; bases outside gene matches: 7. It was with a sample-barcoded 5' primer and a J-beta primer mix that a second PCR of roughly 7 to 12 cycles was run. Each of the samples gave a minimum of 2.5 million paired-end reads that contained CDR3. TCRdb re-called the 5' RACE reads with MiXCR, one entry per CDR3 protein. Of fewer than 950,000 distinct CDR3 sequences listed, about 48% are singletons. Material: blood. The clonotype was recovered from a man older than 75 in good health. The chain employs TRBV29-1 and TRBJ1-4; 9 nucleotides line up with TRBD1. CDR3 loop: CSVEDHVTGGEKLFF. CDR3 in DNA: TGCAGCGTTGAAGATCACGTGACAGGGGGAGAAAAACTGTTTTTT.